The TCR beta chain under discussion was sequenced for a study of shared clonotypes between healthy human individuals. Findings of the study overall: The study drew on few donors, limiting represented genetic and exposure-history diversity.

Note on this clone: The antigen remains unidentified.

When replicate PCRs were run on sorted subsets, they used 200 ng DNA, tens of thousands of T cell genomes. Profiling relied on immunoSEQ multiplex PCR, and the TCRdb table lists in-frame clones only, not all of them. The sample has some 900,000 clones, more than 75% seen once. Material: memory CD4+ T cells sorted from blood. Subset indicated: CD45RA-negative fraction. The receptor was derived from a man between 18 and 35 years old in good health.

As DNA, the CDR3 is TGTGCCAGCTCACCTCCAACAGGGGGCCACTATGGCTACACCTTC. Its protein product is CASSPPTGGHYGYTF. This chain joins TRBV18 and TRBJ1-2, with TRBD1 matching over 9 bases. V dropped 3 bases and J dropped 3; count of bases not matched to a gene: 5. Germline-derived CDR1 and CDR2 are KGHSH and LQKENI. This CDR3 region has 15 residues.